The 32 T cell receptor beta chains below were found in one sample sequenced in a study of blood T cell repertoires in COVID-19. The protocol was immunoSEQ multiplex PCR, while the TCRdb copy is restricted to in-frame clones and leaves out a portion. The sample shows under 350,000 clones, less than 90% of them seen only once. The sequenced sample was peripheral blood. These receptors were taken from a human donor in a cohort sampled during active COVID-19.

The V and J genes are TRBV29-1 and TRBJ2-3; 8 bases fit TRBD2. J was trimmed by 0 bases and V by 4 bases; bases with no gene match: 6. In germline, CDR1 is SQVTM, CDR2 ANQGSEA. The CDR3 extends over 15 amino acids. In DNA form, the CDR3 reads TGCAGCGTTGGTCTAGCGGGCTTTAGCACAGATACGCAGTATTTT. Its protein product is CSVGLAGFSTDTQYF.

This chain joins TRBV5-5 and TRBJ1-2; 10 bases match TRBD1. CDR1 is SGHKS, CDR2 YYEKEE, per germline (reference sequence). V dropped 4 bases and J dropped 7; count of bases not matched to a gene: 1. The CDR3 spans 12 residues. The DNA of the CDR3 is TGTGCCAGCAGCGGACAGGGGGGTGGCTACACCTTC. Translating gives CASSGQGGGYTF.

The J gene is TRBJ2-7, the V gene TRBV4-1; 9 positions agree with TRBD2. V was clipped by 8 bases and J by 3 bases; unmatched bases: 20. CDR1 MGHRA and CDR2 YSYEKL come from the germline V gene. CDR3 length: 18 residues. CDR3 sequence (DNA): TGCGCCAGCCTTGGGCCGGAACGTCGACTAGCGGAGTACTACGAGCAGTACTTC. Protein sequence: CASLGPERRLAEYYEQYF.

The chain combines TRBV7-2 with TRBJ1-4, with 8 positions matching TRBD1. This CDR3 region has 15 residues. The trim removed 5 bases at V and 6 bases at J, leaving 8 bases unmatched. Per the germline V gene, CDR1 is SGHTA and CDR2 is FQGNSA. CDR3 amino acids: CASSVDRGSHEKLFF. In DNA, the CDR3 is TGTGCCAGCAGCGTCGACAGGGGTTCTCATGAAAAACTGTTTTTT.

This clone was recorded once. V is TRBV30 and J is TRBJ1-4; TRBD1 agrees at 7 bases. V was clipped by 7 bases and J by 7 bases; unmatched bases: 6. This CDR3 comprises 12 residues. CDR1 and CDR2 (germline): GTSNPN, SVGIG (reference sequence). CDR3 in amino acids: CALDRVGEKLFF. CDR3 DNA sequence: TGTGCCTTAGACAGGGTCGGTGAAAAACTGTTTTTT.

The rearrangement joins TRBV6-1 to TRBJ2-7; 8 bases agree with TRBD1. The CDR3 covers 16 residues. With 3 bases clipped from V and 1 base from J, the junction kept 8 bases outside the gene matches. Germline-derived CDR1 and CDR2 are MNHNS and SASEGT. In nucleotides, the CDR3 is TGTGCCAGCAGTGACGGGAGAGGACAGGGATCCTACGAGCAGTACTTC. It is translated as CASSDGRGQGSYEQYF.

Points on this clone: The sample carries other DNA sequences with the same CDR3. The chain carries TRBV18 and TRBJ2-7; 7 bases line up with TRBD1. Germline values: CDR1 KGHSH, CDR2 LQKENI. The CDR3 has 14 amino acids. V trimming: 3 bases; J trimming: 2 bases; junction bases outside the gene matches: 4. The CDR3 DNA reads as TGTGCCAGCTCACCTGGGACAGCAACCTACGAGCAGTACTTC. It specifies CASSPGTATYEQYF.

The genes are TRBV6-2 or TRBV6-3 and TRBJ1-1; 7 nucleotides agree with TRBD1. Trimming at V came to 6 bases and at J to 4 bases, leaving 8 bases not matched to a gene. This CDR3 comprises 14 residues. CDR1 is MNHEY, CDR2 SVGEGT, per germline. The CDR3 nucleotides are TGTGCCAGCAGCCGTACAGGGGAAGGCACTGAAGCTTTCTTT. Protein sequence: CASSRTGEGTEAFF.

This clone was counted a few times. The CDR3 sequence is CASTGDLVGQPQHF. DNA of the CDR3: TGTGCCAGCACCGGGGATTTGGTGGGTCAGCCCCAGCATTTT. The chain is built from TRBV2 and TRBJ1-5, with D hard to call. CDR1 and CDR2 from the germline V gene are SNHLY and FYNNEI. Between the trimmed V and J ends, which lost 7 bases and 6 bases, there was a span of 16 bases. This CDR3 region has 14 residues.

The V call is TRBV28, the J call TRBJ2-1, with D possibly matching TRBD1 (5 bases). The germline V and J ends were trimmed by 6 bases and 4 bases, with 10 bases remaining between them. The V gene's germline CDR1 is MDHEN and CDR2 SYDVKM. The CDR3 has 13 residues. The chain's CDR3 is CASSLDRYNEQFF. CDR3 nucleotide sequence: TGTGCCAGCAGCCTCGACAGATACAATGAGCAGTTCTTC.

The chain carries TRBV6-6 and TRBJ2-1; weak D call: TRBD1 (6 bases). Trimming shortened V by 6 bases and J by 5 bases, and 17 bases separated the two germline ends. Germline V gives CDR1 MNHNY, CDR2 SVGAGI (reference sequence). The CDR3 covers 15 residues. The CDR3 loop is CASSPQRGQHNEQFF. As DNA, the CDR3 is TGTGCCAGCAGCCCGCAACGAGGACAGCACAATGAGCAGTTCTTC.

The chain has TRBV21-1 and TRBJ2-1; TRBD2 reflects the table's D call only, with no check against the DNA. TRBV21-1 is a recognized pseudogene. This CDR3 is built from 15 residues. CDR3 amino acids: CASSRRLAGNGEQFF. Written as DNA, the CDR3 is TGTGCCAGCAGCCGGCGACTAGCGGGGAATGGTGAGCAGTTCTTC.

This sequence joins TRBV28 and TRBJ2-6; TRBD2 is a possible D gene (5 bases). This CDR3 is built from 16 residues. Trimming cost V 9 bases and J 4 bases, with 19 bases left between them. CDR1 is MDHEN and CDR2 is SYDVKM in the germline V gene. The CDR3 sequence: CASKADGSLGANVLTF. The CDR3 region has the DNA TGTGCCAGTAAAGCGGACGGATCCTTGGGGGCCAACGTCCTGACTTTC.

V and J are TRBV15 and TRBJ1-1; D perhaps matches TRBD1 (6 bases). The CDR3 spans 14 residues. Germline lookup yields CDR1 LNHNV and CDR2 YYDKDF (reference sequence). V dropped 0 bases and J dropped 8 bases, with 13 bases sitting between them. The DNA of the CDR3 is TGTGCCACCAGCAGAGATCGCCAGGGGTCGGAAGCTTTCTTT. This sequence encodes CATSRDRQGSEAFF.

The V call is TRBV7-3, the J call TRBJ1-6; D uncertain. CDR3 length: 14 residues. Germline lookup yields CDR1 SGHTA and CDR2 FQGTGA. V lost 4 bases to trimming and J lost 7 bases, with 11 bases between them. CDR3 in amino acids: CASSSGPANSPLHF. In nucleotides, the CDR3 is TGTGCCAGCAGCTCCGGCCCAGCGAATTCACCCCTCCACTTT.

This sequence joins TRBV19 and TRBJ2-2, with 8 bases matching TRBD1. There are 16 residues in the CDR3. CDR1 is LNHDA, CDR2 SQIVND, per germline (reference sequence). The trim removed 10 bases at V and 0 bases at J, leaving 10 bases unmatched. In DNA, the CDR3 is TGTGCCACCAGAAGCTCCAGGGGGCCGAACACCGGGGAGCTGTTTTTT. Translated, it gives CATRSSRGPNTGELFF.

The chain uses TRBV4-2 and TRBJ1-5; 10 bases match TRBD1. Germline V gene data show CDR1 as LGHNA and CDR2 as YNFKEQ. The V and J ends lost 2 bases and 7 bases, in that order; junction bases with no gene match: 8. This CDR3 region has 16 residues. The CDR3 reads CASSQPGTGDSQPQHF. The CDR3 DNA is TGTGCCAGCAGCCAACCAGGGACAGGGGATAGCCAGCCCCAGCATTTT.

The V gene is TRBV7-2, the J gene TRBJ2-7, with 7 bases matching TRBD2. CDR3 size: 17 residues. CDR1 and CDR2 (germline): SGHTA, FQGNSA. V gave up 4 bases and J gave up 3 bases; unmatched junction bases: 15. The CDR3 DNA reads TGTGCCAGCAGCTCGCGTACTCCACGGACGGGAGGCTACGAGCAGTACTTC. It encodes CASSSRTPRTGGYEQYF.

This chain connects TRBV6-5 to TRBJ2-5; 8 nucleotides match TRBD2. Trimming took 7 bases from V and 0 from J; bases not matched to a gene: 4. This CDR3 is built from 14 residues. The germline gives CDR1 MNHEY, CDR2 SVGAGI. The CDR3 protein is CASKSGGNQETQYF. The CDR3 DNA sequence: TGTGCCAGCAAAAGCGGGGGAAACCAAGAGACCCAGTACTTC.

The chain carries TRBV28 and TRBJ1-2; TRBD1 matches at 7 bases. Germline values: CDR1 MDHEN, CDR2 SYDVKM. J gave up 7 bases and V 3 bases, and 8 bases lay outside the gene matches. The CDR3 runs 14 residues. The CDR3 sequence is CASSFRGGAGGYTF. The CDR3 DNA sequence: TGTGCCAGCAGTTTCAGAGGGGGCGCAGGTGGCTACACCTTC.

The rearrangement uses TRBV30 and TRBJ2-5; 8 positions match TRBD1. Germline V gene lookup returns CDR1 GTSNPN and CDR2 SVGIG (reference sequence). Trimming at V came to 5 bases and at J to 1 base, leaving 6 bases not matched to a gene. The CDR3 runs to 14 residues. CDR3 amino acids: CAWVTGDGQETQYF. The CDR3 DNA reads as TGTGCCTGGGTGACAGGGGACGGCCAAGAGACCCAGTACTTC.

Comments on this clone: Other DNA variants within this sample encode the same CDR3. The J gene is TRBJ1-2, the V gene TRBV9; no clear D. Germline V gives CDR1 SGDLS, CDR2 YYNGEE. Trimming took 4 bases from V and 4 from J, leaving 11 bases between them. The CDR3 runs 13 residues. CDR3 amino acids: CASSLTSGYGYTF. CDR3 in DNA: TGTGCCAGCAGCCTCACATCGGGCTATGGCTACACCTTC.

The V gene is TRBV7-2, the J gene TRBJ2-1; 7 positions agree with TRBD2. Germline V gives CDR1 SGHTA, CDR2 FQGNSA. The CDR3 spans 13 residues. J lost 8 bases, V lost 5 bases, and 6 bases had no gene match. The DNA for the CDR3 is TGTGCCAGCAGCACCCACGGGGGGTATGAGCAGTTCTTC. It codes for CASSTHGGYEQFF.

The rearrangement links TRBV6-5 to TRBJ1-4; 10 bases match TRBD1. The CDR3 contains 14 residues. The J segment lost 5 bases and the V segment lost 8 bases, leaving 5 bases of the junction unmatched. Germline CDR1 is MNHEY and CDR2 is SVGAGI. The CDR3 bases are TGTGCCAGCGCACCGGGACAGGGGAATGAAAAACTGTTTTTT. Its translation is CASAPGQGNEKLFF.

The rearrangement joins TRBV24-1 to TRBJ1-2, with TRBD1 identical over 8 bases. The CDR3 is 12 amino acids. V was pared by 12 bases and J by 3 bases, with 5 bases of the junction left unmatched. The germline V gene encodes CDR1 KGHDR and CDR2 SFDVKD. The CDR3 region is CAVSDRDYGYTF. CDR3 bases: TGTGCCGTCTCGGACAGGGACTATGGCTACACCTTC.

The chain couples TRBV2 to TRBJ1-4; the match to TRBD1 covers 10 bases. Trimming cost V 7 bases and J 11 bases; bases outside gene matches: 7. This CDR3 region has 13 residues. CDR1 and CDR2 from the germline V gene are SNHLY and FYNNEI. The CDR3 protein is CASKGQGIGKLFF. The CDR3 DNA follows: TGTGCCAGCAAGGGACAGGGGATAGGGAAACTGTTTTTT.

V usage is TRBV12-3 or TRBV12-4 and J usage is TRBJ1-5; D gene ambiguous. CDR3 size: 13 residues. V was clipped by 8 bases and J by 6 bases, with 14 bases between them. CDR3 sequence: CASSEIEGQPQHF. The CDR3, as DNA: TGTGCCAGCTCGGAGATCGAAGGTCAGCCCCAGCATTTT.

This chain connects TRBV4-1 to TRBJ2-3; no definite D call. Trimming removed 3 bases from V and 3 bases from J, with 16 bases in between. The CDR3 contains 16 residues. Germline V gene lookup returns CDR1 MGHRA and CDR2 YSYEKL. CDR3 nucleotides: TGCGCCAGCAGCCAGCTCCCTGCTTCCCGGACAGATACGCAGTATTTT. Protein product: CASSQLPASRTDTQYF.

The rearrangement joins TRBV7-2 to TRBJ1-1, with D tentatively TRBD1 (5 bases). The CDR3 runs 13 residues. Deletions cut 8 bases from V and 4 bases from J, with 14 bases between. The germline V gene has CDR1 SGHTA and CDR2 FQGNSA. In DNA, the CDR3 is TGTGCCAGCCGCGCCGGGGGGGGCACTGAAGCTTTCTTT. Amino acids: CASRAGGGTEAFF. Complete variable domain (other parts from reference TRBV7-2 and TRBJ1-1): GAGVSQSPSNKVTEKGKDVELRCDPISGHTALYWYRQSLGQGLEFLIYFQGNSAPDKSGLPSDRFSAERTGGSVSTLTIQRTQQEDSAVYLCASRAGGGTEAFFGQGTRLTVV.

The chain carries TRBV28 and TRBJ2-7, with D tentatively TRBD2 (6 bases). The CDR3 has 13 residues. Trimming pared 7 bases from V and 0 bases from J, leaving 10 bases between. Per germline, CDR1 MDHEN and CDR2 SYDVKM. The CDR3 bases are TGTGCCAGCATCGCGGGGTCCTCCTACGAGCAGTACTTC. As protein: CASIAGSSYEQYF.

This clone was counted once. The chain carries TRBV2 and TRBJ2-3, with 7 nucleotides matching TRBD1. This CDR3 spans 16 amino acids. CDR1 is SNHLY, CDR2 FYNNEI, per germline. The V gene end was trimmed by 6 bases and the J gene end by 2 bases; junction bases not matched to a gene: 11. Here the CDR3 reads CASSSPLGQLTDTQYF. The CDR3, as DNA: TGTGCCAGCAGCTCGCCTTTGGGACAGCTCACAGATACGCAGTATTTT.

This clone was seen a single time. The rearrangement joins TRBV7-2 to TRBJ1-2; D is unresolved. Trimming cost V 4 bases and J 4 bases, with 13 bases left between them. The CDR3 is made up of 14 amino acids. Per germline, CDR1 SGHTA and CDR2 FQGNSA. As DNA, the CDR3 is TGTGCCAGCAGCTCTAGCATAGCTGCCTATGGCTACACCTTC. Protein product: CASSSSIAAYGYTF.